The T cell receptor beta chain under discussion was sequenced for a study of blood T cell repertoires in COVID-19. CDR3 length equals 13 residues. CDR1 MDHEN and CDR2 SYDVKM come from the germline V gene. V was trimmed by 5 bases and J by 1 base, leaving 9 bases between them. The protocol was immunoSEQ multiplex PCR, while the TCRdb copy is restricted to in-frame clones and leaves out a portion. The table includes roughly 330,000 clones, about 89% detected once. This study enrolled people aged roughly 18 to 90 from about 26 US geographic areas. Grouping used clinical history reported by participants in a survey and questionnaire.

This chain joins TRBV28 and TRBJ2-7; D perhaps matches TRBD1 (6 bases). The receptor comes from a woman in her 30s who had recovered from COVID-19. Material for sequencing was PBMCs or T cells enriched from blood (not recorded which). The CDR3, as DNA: TGTGCCAGCAGTCCACAGGGTTCCTACGAGCAGTACTTC. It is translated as CASSPQGSYEQYF.